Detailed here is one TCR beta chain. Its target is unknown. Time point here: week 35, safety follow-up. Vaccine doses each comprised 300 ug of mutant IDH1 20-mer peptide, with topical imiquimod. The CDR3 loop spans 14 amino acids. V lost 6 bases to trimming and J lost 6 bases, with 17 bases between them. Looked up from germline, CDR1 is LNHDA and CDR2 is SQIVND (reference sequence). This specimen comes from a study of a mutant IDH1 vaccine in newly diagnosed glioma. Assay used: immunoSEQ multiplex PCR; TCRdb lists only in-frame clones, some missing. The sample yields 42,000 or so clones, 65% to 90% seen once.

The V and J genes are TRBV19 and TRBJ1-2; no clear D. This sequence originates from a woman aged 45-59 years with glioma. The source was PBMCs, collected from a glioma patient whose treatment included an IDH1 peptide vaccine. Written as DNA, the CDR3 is TGTGCCAGTAGCCCCAACGTGGGGAGGGATGGCTACACCTTC. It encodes CASSPNVGRDGYTF.